This TCR beta chain derives from a study of CD8 T cells in ankylosing spondylitis. In regard to this clonotype: A much larger clone lies a single base off, so this may be a read error.

TCRdb called the 5' RACE reads again in MiXCR, with one record for every CDR3 protein. The sample has some 290,000 distinct CDR3 sequences, 15% to 20% seen once. This CDR3 is built from 15 residues. The germline gives CDR1 SGHRS, CDR2 YFSETQ. The sample was blood, either unsorted or a sorted T cell fraction (not recorded which). The receptor comes from a male donor with ankylosing spondylitis or in good health (not recorded which). The genes are TRBV5-1 and TRBJ1-1, with D hard to call. The CDR3 bases are TGCGCCAGCAGCTTGGAGGCACGGCAAAACACTGAAACTTTCTTT. It is translated as CASSLEARQNTETFF.